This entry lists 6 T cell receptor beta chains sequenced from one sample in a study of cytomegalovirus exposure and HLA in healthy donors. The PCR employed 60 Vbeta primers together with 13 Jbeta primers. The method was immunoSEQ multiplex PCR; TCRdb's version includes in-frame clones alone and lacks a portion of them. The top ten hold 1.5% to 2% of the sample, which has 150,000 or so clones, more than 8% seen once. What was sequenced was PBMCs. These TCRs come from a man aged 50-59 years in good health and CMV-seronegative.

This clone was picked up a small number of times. The CDR3 reads CASSTSTGHYEQYF. The CDR3 coding sequence is TGTGCCAGCAGTACATCGACAGGTCACTACGAGCAGTACTTC. The rearrangement links TRBV6-6 to TRBJ2-7; tentatively, D is TRBD1 (6 bases). This CDR3 has 14 residues. V dropped 5 bases and J dropped 3 bases, with 14 bases sitting between them. Germline V lookup: CDR1 MNHNY, CDR2 SVGAGI (reference sequence).

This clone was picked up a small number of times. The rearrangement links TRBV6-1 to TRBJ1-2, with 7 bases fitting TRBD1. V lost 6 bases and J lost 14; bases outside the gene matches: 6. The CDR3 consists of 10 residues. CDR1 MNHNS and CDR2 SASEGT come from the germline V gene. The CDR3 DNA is TGTGCCAGCAGGAATGACAGGGAGACCTTC. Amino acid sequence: CASRNDRETF.

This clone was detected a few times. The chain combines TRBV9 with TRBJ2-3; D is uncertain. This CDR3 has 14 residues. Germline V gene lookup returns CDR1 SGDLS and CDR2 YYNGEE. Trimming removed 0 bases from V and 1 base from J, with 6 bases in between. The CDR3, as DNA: TGTGCCAGCAGCGTAGTCACGGGCACAGATACGCAGTATTTT. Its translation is CASSVVTGTDTQYF.

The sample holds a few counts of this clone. The CDR3 loop reads CASSEMRAGQGATGELFF. In DNA, the CDR3 is TGTGCCAGCAGTGAAATGAGGGCGGGACAGGGGGCCACCGGGGAGCTGTTTTTT. The chain employs TRBV6-1 and TRBJ2-2; 12 positions match TRBD1. There are 18 residues in the CDR3. Trimming at V came to 2 bases and at J to 4 bases, leaving 8 bases not matched to a gene. Germline V gives CDR1 MNHNS, CDR2 SASEGT.

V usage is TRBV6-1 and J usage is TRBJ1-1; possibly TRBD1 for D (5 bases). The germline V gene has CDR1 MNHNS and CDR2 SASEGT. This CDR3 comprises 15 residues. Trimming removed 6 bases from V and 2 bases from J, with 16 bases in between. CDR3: CASSLREGPNTEAFF. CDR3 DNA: TGTGCCAGCAGCTTACGGGAGGGGCCAAACACTGAAGCTTTCTTT.

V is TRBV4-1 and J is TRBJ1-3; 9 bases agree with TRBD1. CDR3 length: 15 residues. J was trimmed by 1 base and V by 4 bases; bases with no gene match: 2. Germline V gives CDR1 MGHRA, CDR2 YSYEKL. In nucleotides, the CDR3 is TGCGCCAGCAGCCTGGACAGGGGATCTGGAAACACCATATATTTT. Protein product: CASSLDRGSGNTIYF.